The present TCR beta chain was sequenced within a study of regulatory dendritic cells for organ transplantation. General study points: Naive T cells showed high diversity, memory cells less, memory CD8+ least.

This table comes from immunoSEQ multiplex PCR, and its TCRdb copy is limited to in-frame clones, with some not included. The repertoire holds 25,000 to 30,000 clones, about three quarters seen once, with less than 2.5% in the top ten. CDR1 MNHNS and CDR2 SASEGT come from the germline V gene. J was trimmed by 4 bases and V by 0 bases; bases with no gene match: 10. The CDR3 consists of 18 residues. Naive CD45RA+ and memory CD45RO+ CD4+ or CD8+ T cells were FACS-sorted. With respect to this clone: Its antigen is not known.

Sequenced input: memory CD4+ T cells from blood. Subset here: CD45RO+ memory T cells. The chain uses TRBV6-1 and TRBJ2-2; 8 bases are a match to TRBD2. The clonotype originates from a human donor in good health. CDR3 nucleotide sequence: TGTGCCAGCAGTGAAGCCTTTGGCGGGGGGCGGGCCACCGGGGAGCTGTTTTTT. Translated: CASSEAFGGGRATGELFF.